This T cell receptor (beta chain) emerged from a study of blood T cell repertoires in COVID-19. About the study: Cohort 3 recovered donors had two negative PCRs, clearance, or symptom resolution. Sample material is recorded as cDNA or gDNA derived from T cells, B-cell-depleted T cells, or PBMCs.

Researchers sorted participants into cohorts using their self-reported clinical history. Germline assignment: CDR1 SNHLY and CDR2 FYNNEI. This CDR3 has 16 amino acids. V dropped 6 bases and J dropped 4; count of bases not matched to a gene: 11. In the study's own analysis: The assay estimated nucleated cells by amplifying reference gene primers. Assay: immunoSEQ multiplex PCR; the TCRdb copy retains only in-frame clones and omits some. Clone size and the V and J calls come from that table; the DNA yielded D and trimming. The sample lists 200,000 to 250,000 clones, 85% to 90% occurring once. The clonotype comes from a woman aged 50 to 65 in a cohort exposed to, infected with or recovered from COVID-19 (not recorded which). The material sequenced was PBMCs or T cells enriched from blood (not recorded which). V is TRBV2 and J is TRBJ1-1; 10 positions match TRBD1. The CDR3 here is CASRAGTGVGGTEAFF. CDR3 bases: TGTGCCAGCAGGGCCGGGACAGGGGTTGGGGGCACTGAAGCTTTCTTT.